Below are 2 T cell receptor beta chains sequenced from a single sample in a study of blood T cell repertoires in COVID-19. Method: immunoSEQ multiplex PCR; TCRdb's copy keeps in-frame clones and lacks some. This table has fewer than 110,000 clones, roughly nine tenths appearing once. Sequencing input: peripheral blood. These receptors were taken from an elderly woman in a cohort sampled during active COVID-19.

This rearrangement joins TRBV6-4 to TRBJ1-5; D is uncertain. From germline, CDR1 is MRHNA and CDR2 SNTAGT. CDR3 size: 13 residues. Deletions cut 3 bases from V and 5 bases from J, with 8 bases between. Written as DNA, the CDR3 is TGTGCCAGCAGTGAGTACTCGGATCAGCCCCAGCATTTT. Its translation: CASSEYSDQPQHF.

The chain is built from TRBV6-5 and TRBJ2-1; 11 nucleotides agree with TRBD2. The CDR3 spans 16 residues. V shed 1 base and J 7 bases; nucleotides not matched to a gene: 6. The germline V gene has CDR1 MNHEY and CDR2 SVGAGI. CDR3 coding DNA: TGTGCCAGCAGTTACTTTAGCGGGAGGGTACCGAATGAGCAGTTCTTC. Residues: CASSYFSGRVPNEQFF.